This T cell receptor beta chain was identified in a study of blood T cell repertoires in COVID-19. The V and J ends lost 2 bases and 3 bases respectively, with 8 bases between them. There are 13 residues in the CDR3. Germline V gene data show CDR1 as SGHDT and CDR2 as YYEEEE. Participants spanned ages roughly 18 to 90 years and resided in roughly 22 US areas. Clinical history as reported by participants underpinned cohort assignment. This table comes from immunoSEQ multiplex PCR, and its TCRdb copy is limited to in-frame clones, with some not included. The sample lists hundreds of thousands of clones, roughly 85% occurring once.

Sequencing input: PBMCs or T cells enriched from blood (not recorded which). The receptor was derived from a woman in her late teens or twenties with acute COVID-19. The chain has TRBV5-6 and TRBJ1-2, with D perhaps matching TRBD1 (5 bases). CDR3 in DNA: TGTGCCAGCAGCTTAGGGGTGGACTATGGCTACACCTTC. It codes for CASSLGVDYGYTF.